One and the same sample provided the 28 T cell receptor beta chains below, sequenced in a study of T cell repertoires and Cas9 in healthy adults. Data came from immunoSEQ multiplex PCR; TCRdb stores just in-frame clones and leaves some out. The sample holds tens of thousands of clones, under 95% seen once. The sample was CD4+ effector T cells (CD127+, CD25-, CD137-, CD154-) from PBMCs; culture status not recorded. The receptors were sampled from a human donor in good health.

The chain uses TRBV14 and TRBJ1-2, with D perhaps TRBD1 (6 bases). The V gene's germline CDR1 is SGHDN and CDR2 FVKESK. V shed 3 bases and J shed 10 bases, with 12 bases lying between them. The CDR3 runs to 12 residues. As DNA, the CDR3 is TGTGCCAGCAGCCACTACAGGGAGGACTACACCTTC. Residues: CASSHYREDYTF. The variable domain in full, completed from reference TRBV14 and TRBJ1-2, reads EAGVTQFPSHSVIEKGQTVTLRCDPISGHDNLYWYRRVMGKEIKFLLHFVKESKQDESGMPNNRFLAERTGGTYSTLKVQPAELEDSGVYFCASSHYREDYTFGSGTRLTVV.

The chain couples TRBV19 to TRBJ2-3; tentatively, D is TRBD2 (5 bases). The CDR3 spans 14 residues. V was cut by 9 bases and J by 6 bases, with 19 bases left in between. Germline V gene sequence: CDR1 LNHDA, CDR2 SQIVND (reference sequence). The CDR3 sequence: CASRNSRRSDTQYF. The CDR3 DNA sequence: TGTGCCAGCCGAAATTCCAGGAGGAGTGATACGCAGTATTTT.

The chain uses TRBV10-3 and TRBJ2-7; D is perhaps TRBD2 (5 bases). CDR3 length: 15 amino acids. The germline V gene encodes CDR1 ENHRY and CDR2 SYGVKD. V dropped 2 bases and J dropped 6 bases, with 17 bases sitting between them. DNA for the CDR3: TGTGCCATCAGTGAGGGATTCCCAACGGGGAGCGAGCAGTACTTC. This translates into CAISEGFPTGSEQYF.

The chain recombines TRBV5-6 with TRBJ2-1, with D possibly TRBD2 on 6 matching bases. Per the germline V gene, CDR1 is SGHDT and CDR2 is YYEEEE. Trimming stripped 2 bases from V and 8 bases from J, with 17 bases between. This CDR3 spans 15 amino acids. CDR3 amino acids: CASSFLSGDSDEQFF. The DNA of the CDR3 is TGTGCCAGCAGCTTCTTGTCGGGAGATAGCGATGAGCAGTTCTTC.

The chain recombines TRBV5-6 with TRBJ2-2; weak D call: TRBD2 (5 bases). The germline gives CDR1 SGHDT, CDR2 YYEEEE. The CDR3 consists of 16 residues. Trimming pared 2 bases from V and 4 bases from J, leaving 15 bases between. CDR3 loop: CASSLIVRARTGELFF. The CDR3, as DNA: TGTGCCAGCAGCTTAATAGTGAGGGCGCGCACCGGGGAGCTGTTTTTT.

This chain uses TRBV28 with TRBJ1-1; possible D gene TRBD1, 5 bases. CDR3 length: 14 amino acids. In germline, CDR1 is MDHEN, CDR2 SYDVKM. V gave up 3 bases and J gave up 4 bases, with 12 bases separating them. The CDR3 DNA reads as TGTGCCAGCAGTTTCTGGGGGGGTTTCACTGAAGCTTTCTTT. This sequence encodes CASSFWGGFTEAFF.

This clone was seen a few times. The chain uses TRBV13 and TRBJ2-4; 7 bases map to TRBD2. V was pared by 3 bases and J by 7 bases, with 0 bases of the junction left unmatched. The CDR3 has 12 amino acids. Germline lookup yields CDR1 PRHDT and CDR2 FYEKMQ (reference sequence). CDR3 nucleotides: TGTGCCAGCAGCTTGGGAGGGAACATTCAGTACTTC. It is translated as CASSLGGNIQYF.

The chain joins TRBV18 to TRBJ1-2; 9 bases match TRBD1. Trimming cost V 3 bases and J 4 bases; bases outside gene matches: 12. The CDR3 spans 17 residues. Per the germline V gene, CDR1 is KGHSH and CDR2 is LQKENI. CDR3 loop: CASSPPGGQGSGYGYTF. Written as DNA, the CDR3 is TGTGCCAGCTCACCTCCTGGCGGACAGGGGTCGGGCTATGGCTACACCTTC. The variable domain in full, with the rest retrieved from reference TRBV18 and TRBJ1-2, is NAGVMQNPRHLVRRRGQEARLRCSPMKGHSHVYWYRQLPEEGLKFMVYLQKENIIDESGMPKERFSAEFPKEGPSILRIQQVVRGDSAAYFCASSPPGGQGSGYGYTFGSGTRLTVV.

This chain uses TRBV7-9 with TRBJ2-5, with D perhaps being TRBD1 or TRBD2 (6 bases each). The CDR3 totals 15 residues. Trimming shortened V by 5 bases and J by 5 bases, and 18 bases separated the two germline ends. Germline V gene sequence: CDR1 SEHNR, CDR2 FQNEAQ (reference sequence). The CDR3 spells CASSGGYRVGETQYF. The CDR3 DNA reads as TGTGCCAGCAGCGGGGGGTACAGGGTGGGCGAGACCCAGTACTTC.

This clone was seen just once. This sequence joins TRBV6-1 and TRBJ1-3, with D unresolved. The V end was cut by 0 bases, the J end by 0 bases, with 9 bases between. CDR3 length equals 16 residues. Germline CDR1 and CDR2: MNHNS and SASEGT. The CDR3 is CASSEAVVSSGNTIYF. CDR3 coding DNA: TGTGCCAGCAGTGAAGCGGTAGTCTCCTCTGGAAACACCATATATTTT.

The chain employs TRBV2 and TRBJ1-6; D unclear. CDR3 length: 12 residues. Germline CDR1 is SNHLY and CDR2 is FYNNEI. V was cut by 4 bases and J by 9 bases, with 7 bases left in between. The CDR3 protein is CASSGEGSPLHF. The CDR3 DNA follows: TGTGCCAGCAGTGGGGAGGGTTCACCCCTCCACTTT.

The chain joins TRBV11-2 to TRBJ1-1, with D unresolved. The CDR3 sequence is 11 residues long. The germline CDR1 and CDR2 sequences are SGHAT and FQNNGV. Trimming shortened V by 6 bases and J by 1 base, and 3 bases separated the two germline ends. CDR3: CASRGNTEAFF. CDR3 sequence (DNA): TGTGCCAGCAGGGGGAACACTGAAGCTTTCTTT. Based on the CDR3 plus reference TRBV11-2 and TRBJ1-1, the full variable domain is EAGVAQSPRYKIIEKRQSVAFWCNPISGHATLYWYQQILGQGPKLLIQFQNNGVVDDSQLPKDRFSAERLKGVDSTLKIQPAKLEDSAVYLCASRGNTEAFFGQGTRLTVV.

This rearrangement joins TRBV29-1 to TRBJ2-1; no clear D. The germline V gene has CDR1 SQVTM and CDR2 ANQGSEA. Deletions cut 8 bases from V and 0 bases from J, with 20 bases between. This CDR3 has 16 amino acids. The CDR3 spells CSIEARSVSSYNEQFF. DNA of the CDR3: TGCAGCATAGAAGCAAGAAGCGTTAGCTCCTACAATGAGCAGTTCTTC.

The chain employs TRBV7-9 and TRBJ2-5; possibly TRBD1 or TRBD2 for D (6 bases each). The CDR3 contains 16 residues. CDR1 is SEHNR and CDR2 is FQNEAQ in the germline V gene (reference sequence). V gave up 7 bases and J gave up 4 bases, with 22 bases separating them. CDR3 coding DNA: TGTGCCAGCAAAGGCAGGCGACAGGTGGAGGGAGAGACCCAGTACTTC. Amino acid sequence: CASKGRRQVEGETQYF.

This chain connects TRBV6-1 to TRBJ2-1; no clear D gene. The V end lost 2 bases, the J end lost 13 bases, and 15 bases lay between the germline ends. The CDR3 spans 13 residues. Germline V gene sequence: CDR1 MNHNS, CDR2 SASEGT. The CDR3 DNA sequence: TGTGCCAGCAGTGAATGGGTCAGGCCGGTTCAGTTCTTC. It specifies CASSEWVRPVQFF.

This chain links TRBV6-1 with TRBJ1-5; D unclear. The germline gives CDR1 MNHNS, CDR2 SASEGT. The CDR3 runs to 14 residues. Trimming left V 7 bases short and J 0 bases short, with 10 bases between. CDR3: CASIKDHSNQPQHF. CDR3 nucleotides: TGTGCCAGCATCAAAGACCATAGCAATCAGCCCCAGCATTTT.

The J gene is TRBJ2-4, the V gene TRBV9; a weak D match, TRBD2 (6 bases). The CDR3 consists of 16 residues. The germline CDR1 and CDR2 sequences are SGDLS and YYNGEE. V lost 4 bases and J lost 0, with 14 bases in between. In DNA form, the CDR3 reads TGTGCCAGCAGCCCCCGGGACTCGTTAGCCAAAAACATTCAGTACTTC. Protein product: CASSPRDSLAKNIQYF.

The chain carries TRBV19 and TRBJ2-5; a weak D match, TRBD2 (5 bases). V lost 8 bases and J lost 4, with 14 bases in between. The CDR3 totals 13 residues. Per the germline V gene, CDR1 is LNHDA and CDR2 is SQIVND (reference sequence). Here the CDR3 reads CASGQGSGETQYF. The CDR3, as DNA: TGTGCCAGTGGTCAAGGGAGCGGAGAGACCCAGTACTTC.

V gene TRBV11-2 combines with J gene TRBJ2-6; TRBD1 matches 7 bases. The V gene end was trimmed by 1 base and the J gene end by 4 bases; junction bases not matched to a gene: 10. Germline CDR1 and CDR2: SGHAT and FQNNGV. This CDR3 has 18 residues. The CDR3 here is CASSLGAGRGRGANVLTF. The CDR3 DNA reads TGTGCCAGCAGCTTAGGAGCTGGAAGGGGGCGAGGGGCCAACGTCCTGACTTTC.

V and J are TRBV9 and TRBJ2-3; 9 nucleotides line up with TRBD2. V was pared by 5 bases and J by 2 bases, with 9 bases of the junction left unmatched. Germline loops: CDR1 SGDLS, CDR2 YYNGEE. The CDR3 has 16 amino acids. DNA of the CDR3: TGTGCCAGCAGTCTAGCCCCGGGACTAGCCACAGATACGCAGTATTTT. This encodes CASSLAPGLATDTQYF.

V and J are TRBV10-1 and TRBJ2-7; no clear D. The CDR3 is 14 residues long. Germline CDR1 WNHNN, CDR2 SYGVQD (reference sequence). Trimming stripped 3 bases from V and 2 bases from J, with 11 bases between. The DNA for the CDR3 is TGCGCCAGCAGTGAAGGAGTCGGGCCCTACGAGCAGTACTTC. Encoded protein: CASSEGVGPYEQYF.

The gene calls are TRBV15 and TRBJ1-5; D not resolved. The CDR3 consists of 15 residues. V was shortened by 0 bases and J by 1 base, with 7 bases between the two germline ends. The germline gives CDR1 LNHNV, CDR2 YYDKDF (reference sequence). CDR3 DNA: TGTGCCACCAGCAGAGAGTTCGTGAGCAATCAGCCCCAGCATTTT. Translated, it gives CATSREFVSNQPQHF.

The CDR3 sequence: CASSPGVNTEAFF. CDR3 DNA: TGTGCCAGCTCACCAGGGGTGAACACTGAAGCTTTCTTT. The J gene is TRBJ1-1, the V gene TRBV18, with D hard to call. V shed 2 bases and J shed 0 bases, with 4 bases lying between them. The germline gives CDR1 KGHSH, CDR2 LQKENI. CDR3 length: 13 amino acids.

This rearrangement joins TRBV28 to TRBJ1-2; TRBD1 might be the D (5 bases). The CDR3 length is 14 residues. Germline V gives CDR1 MDHEN, CDR2 SYDVKM. V lost 5 bases and J 2 bases, leaving 12 bases between the germline ends. The CDR3 region is CASSTPWGNYGYTF. CDR3 sequence (DNA): TGTGCCAGCAGTACCCCCTGGGGGAACTATGGCTACACCTTC.

This clone has a single count. The V call is TRBV7-2, the J call TRBJ2-7, with 7 bases that match TRBD1. The CDR3 covers 14 residues. Germline lookup yields CDR1 SGHTA and CDR2 FQGNSA. Trimming removed 5 bases from V and 3 bases from J; junction bases left unmatched: 7. The CDR3 DNA follows: TGTGCCAGCAGCCCCCGGACAGGCTTCTACGAGCAGTACTTC. This gives the protein CASSPRTGFYEQYF. Supplemented by reference TRBV7-2 and TRBJ2-7, the full variable domain reads GAGVSQSPSNKVTEKGKDVELRCDPISGHTALYWYRQSLGQGLEFLIYFQGNSAPDKSGLPSDRFSAERTGGSVSTLTIQRTQQEDSAVYLCASSPRTGFYEQYFGPGTRLTVT.

This clone was seen more than once but under ten times. V usage is TRBV5-1 and J usage is TRBJ1-2; D may be TRBD1 (6 bases). Trimming pared 0 bases from V and 6 bases from J, leaving 12 bases between. This CDR3 spans 14 amino acids. Germline V lookup: CDR1 SGHRS, CDR2 YFSETQ. The CDR3 protein is CASSLDGTSNGYTF. The DNA of the CDR3 is TGCGCCAGCAGCTTGGACGGGACAAGCAATGGCTACACCTTC.

The rearrangement links TRBV9 to TRBJ2-2; D uncertain. The CDR3 has 15 amino acids. The germline CDR1 and CDR2 sequences are SGDLS and YYNGEE. Deletions cut 0 bases from V and 3 bases from J, with 9 bases between. The chain's CDR3 is CASSVVATDTGELFF. The DNA for the CDR3 is TGTGCCAGCAGCGTAGTCGCTACTGACACCGGGGAGCTGTTTTTT. Complete variable domain (other parts from reference TRBV9 and TRBJ2-2): DSGVTQTPKHLITATGQRVTLRCSPRSGDLSVYWYQQSLDQGLQFLIQYYNGEERAKGNILERFSAQQFPDLHSELNLSSLELGDSALYFCASSVVATDTGELFFGEGSRLTVL.

This clone appeared once. The chain links TRBV5-1 to TRBJ2-7; D gene unclear. Trimming shortened V by 1 base and J by 2 bases, and 13 bases separated the two germline ends. CDR3 length: 15 residues. CDR1 and CDR2 from the germline V gene are SGHRS and YFSETQ. The CDR3 here is CASSLPKPSPYEQYF. The CDR3 nucleotides are TGCGCCAGCAGCTTGCCTAAGCCTTCTCCCTACGAGCAGTACTTC.